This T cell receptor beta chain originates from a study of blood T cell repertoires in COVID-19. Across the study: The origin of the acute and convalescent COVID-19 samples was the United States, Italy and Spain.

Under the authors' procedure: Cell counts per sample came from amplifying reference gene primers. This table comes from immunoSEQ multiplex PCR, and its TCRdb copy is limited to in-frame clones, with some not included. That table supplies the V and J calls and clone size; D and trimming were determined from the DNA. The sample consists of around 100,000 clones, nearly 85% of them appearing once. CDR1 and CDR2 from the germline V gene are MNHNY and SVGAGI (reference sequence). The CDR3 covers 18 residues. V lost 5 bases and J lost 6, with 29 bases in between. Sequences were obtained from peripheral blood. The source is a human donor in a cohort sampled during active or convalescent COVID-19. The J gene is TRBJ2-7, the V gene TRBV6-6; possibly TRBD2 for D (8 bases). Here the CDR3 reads CASSLLPGGQGGSSEQYF. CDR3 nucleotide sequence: TGTGCCAGCAGTCTCCTGCCGGGGGGGCAGGGGGGATCGAGCGAGCAGTACTTC.